This TCR beta chain was captured in a study of post-analysis software for immune sequencing data. Turning to the study itself: Relapsing-remitting, secondary progressive and progressive-relapsing forms of multiple sclerosis all featured among disease courses.

This CDR3 comprises 12 residues. Germline V CDR1 and CDR2: DFQATT, SNEGSKA (reference sequence). V shed 3 bases and J shed 8 bases, with 11 bases lying between them. Turning to this clonotype: Its antigen is undetermined.

Included in the TCR beta cDNA libraries were unique molecular identifiers. From about 0.98 to 11 million T cells, 450,000 to 550,000 cDNA molecules were obtained. TCRdb re-derived calls from the PCR reads in MiXCR, one entry per CDR3 protein. The repertoire holds 700,000 to 900,000 distinct CDR3 sequences, 46% seen once, with roughly 4.9% in the top ten. Overall study results and limits: Pronounced co-clustering by F measure was evident among identically batched samples. Among roughly five TRBV segments more frequent in patients than controls were TRBV5-6, TRBV5-1 and TRBV20-1. Multiple sclerosis patients showed significantly lower normalized Chao1 diversity than controls did.

The chain links TRBV20-1 to TRBJ2-1; possible D gene TRBD2, 6 bases. The clonotype originates from a girl aged 10-17 years with multiple sclerosis. The specimen was blood. The CDR3, as DNA: TGCAGTGCTAGGTATTGGGGGGATGAGCAGTTCTTC. Protein product: CSARYWGDEQFF.